Listed below are T cell receptor beta chains from one sample, sequenced in a study of T cell responses to AZD1222 COVID-19 vaccine. Libraries were prepared by immunoSEQ multiplex PCR; TCRdb keeps only in-frame clonotypes and omits some of them. The table shows approximately 150,000 clones, with 85% to 95% occurring only once. Specimen: peripheral blood, collected on day 0 of AZD1222 vaccination. These receptors were collected from an adult in good health. The CDR3 runs from the conserved cysteine through the conserved F or W. D genes are given only for firm matches. Expanded clones are given a class, and other clones once, few, many or no size at all.

D,size,J,V,CDR3,DNA
-,-,TRBJ2-1,TRBV2,CASKSTPGLPNNEQFF,TGTGCCAGCAAATCTACTCCGGGACTTCCTAACAATGAGCAGTTCTTC
TRBD1,-,TRBJ2-1,TRBV10-1,CASSENRGYYNEQFF,TGCGCCAGCAGTGAGAACAGGGGCTATTACAATGAGCAGTTCTTC
-,-,TRBJ1-2,TRBV11-2,CASSLTGQGAGYTF,TGTGCCAGCAGCTTAACGGGGCAGGGCGCTGGCTACACCTTC
-,-,TRBJ1-1,TRBV19,CASSHTDTEAFF,TGTGCCAGTAGTCACACGGACACTGAAGCTTTCTTT
-,-,TRBJ1-1,TRBV6-5,CASSYRMNTEAFF,TGTGCCAGCAGTTACCGCATGAACACTGAAGCTTTCTTT
TRBD1,-,TRBJ2-7,TRBV6-1,CASSELGQVAYEQYF,TGTGCCAGCAGTGAACTGGGACAGGTTGCCTACGAGCAGTACTTC
-,-,TRBJ1-5,TRBV7-2,CASSLGQISNQPQHF,TGTGCCAGCAGCTTAGGACAGATCAGCAATCAGCCCCAGCATTTT
-,-,TRBJ1-5,TRBV6-5,CASILKSGDDQPQHF,TGTGCCAGCATCCTGAAATCAGGGGACGATCAGCCCCAGCATTTT
TRBD1,-,TRBJ1-6,TRBV6-6,CASSYPTGRRNSPLHF,TGTGCCAGCAGTTACCCGACAGGGCGGAGGAATTCACCCCTCCACTTT
-,-,TRBJ2-3,TRBV3-1/TRBV3-2,CASSQDGRGAGDTDTQYF,TGTGCCAGCAGCCAAGATGGCCGGGGAGCAGGGGACACAGATACGCAGTATTTT
-,-,TRBJ1-1,TRBV12-5,CASGLGTTMNTEAFF,TGTGCTAGTGGTTTGGGGACAACTATGAACACTGAAGCTTTCTTT
-,-,TRBJ1-6,TRBV6-5,CASSYSGHNNSPLHF,TGTGCCAGCAGTTATTCGGGTCACAATAATTCACCCCTCCACTTT
-,-,TRBJ1-2,TRBV7-9,CASTSQFGYTF,TGTGCCAGCACCAGCCAGTTTGGCTACACCTTC
-,-,TRBJ1-1,TRBV3-1/TRBV3-2,CASSQMVTGGTEAFF,TGTGCCAGCAGCCAAATGGTAACAGGTGGGACTGAAGCTTTCTTT
-,-,TRBJ1-1,TRBV5-1,CASSDAGIPEAFF,TGCGCCAGCAGCGACGCGGGGATCCCTGAAGCTTTCTTT
-,once,TRBJ2-3,TRBV28,CASSLQGTDTQYF,TGTGCCAGCAGTCTACAGGGCACAGATACGCAGTATTTT
-,-,TRBJ2-1,TRBV6-5,CASSYSNQLRRNEQFF,TGTGCCAGCAGTTACTCGAATCAACTCCGGCGCAATGAGCAGTTCTTC
-,-,TRBJ1-2,TRBV5-1,CASSFQGTDYGYTF,TGCGCCAGCAGCTTTCAGGGAACGGATTATGGCTACACCTTC
-,-,TRBJ1-1,TRBV12-3/TRBV12-4,CASSLLVDTEAFF,TGTGCCAGCAGTTTACTCGTGGACACTGAAGCTTTCTTT
TRBD1,-,TRBJ1-4,TRBV15,CATSPLPGQGKDGEKLFF,TGTGCCACCAGCCCTCTTCCGGGACAGGGAAAAGATGGGGAAAAACTGTTTTTT
-,-,TRBJ1-2,TRBV7-2,CASSLWWTASYGYTF,TGTGCCAGCAGCTTATGGTGGACAGCCTCCTATGGCTACACCTTC
-,-,TRBJ1-5,TRBV28,CASSQGPQGLGNQPQHF,TGTGCCAGCAGCCAGGGGCCTCAGGGGTTGGGCAATCAGCCCCAGCATTTT
-,-,TRBJ1-5,TRBV18,CASSPPPGGNQPQHF,TGTGCCAGCTCCCCGCCGCCGGGGGGGAATCAGCCCCAGCATTTT
-,-,TRBJ1-4,TRBV13,CASSFGGQGEKLFF,TGTGCCAGCAGCTTTGGTGGCCAGGGGGAAAAACTGTTTTTT
-,-,TRBJ1-1,TRBV4-1,CASSQDGRGAAEAFF,TGCGCCAGCAGCCAAGATGGGAGGGGGGCAGCTGAAGCTTTCTTT
TRBD1,-,TRBJ1-1,TRBV3-1/TRBV3-2,CASSQDLGTGPRGAFF,TGTGCCAGCAGCCAAGATCTTGGGACAGGCCCGAGGGGTGCTTTCTTT
-,-,TRBJ2-3,TRBV14,CASSLKGNSPWYF,TGTGCCAGCAGCCTCAAAGGAAACAGCCCATGGTATTTT
-,once,TRBJ2-5,TRBV14,CASSQWVGWVETQYF,TGTGCCAGCAGCCAATGGGTAGGATGGGTGGAGACCCAGTACTTC
-,-,TRBJ1-5,TRBV9,CASSLLPNQPQHF,TGTGCCAGCAGCCTTTTACCCAATCAGCCCCAGCATTTT
TRBD2,-,TRBJ2-1,TRBV18,CASSPRPSVRLAGNEQFF,TGTGCCAGCTCACCACGCCCGAGTGTGAGACTAGCGGGGAATGAGCAGTTCTTC
-,-,TRBJ2-2,TRBV19,CASSHTGELFF,TGTGCCAGTAGTCATACCGGGGAGCTGTTTTTT
-,-,TRBJ2-3,TRBV18,CASSPQHPDTQYF,TGTGCCAGCTCACCCCAGCATCCAGATACGCAGTATTTT
TRBD1,-,TRBJ2-2,TRBV30,CAWVPGQGTTGELFF,TGTGCCTGGGTCCCGGGACAGGGCACGACCGGGGAGCTGTTTTTT
-,-,TRBJ2-1,TRBV11-2,CASSPTRVRGEQFF,TGTGCCAGCAGTCCTACCCGAGTCAGAGGTGAGCAGTTCTTC
-,-,TRBJ1-4,TRBV5-1,CASSQNIGEKLFF,TGCGCCAGCAGCCAAAATATCGGTGAAAAACTGTTTTTT
-,few,TRBJ1-1,TRBV3-1/TRBV3-2,CASSSLLNTEAFF,TGTGCCAGCAGCTCGCTCCTTAACACTGAAGCTTTCTTT
-,-,TRBJ1-1,TRBV28,CASKSLNTEAFF,TGTGCCAGCAAATCCCTGAACACTGAAGCTTTCTTT
TRBD1,-,TRBJ1-1,TRBV27,CASSRWTGVSTEAFF,TGTGCCAGCAGTCGGTGGACAGGGGTGAGCACTGAAGCTTTCTTT
-,-,TRBJ2-3,TRBV5-1,CASYFPGADTQYF,TGCGCCAGCTATTTCCCGGGGGCGGATACGCAGTATTTT
-,-,TRBJ1-2,TRBV5-4,CASSSSGAWSYGYTF,TGTGCCAGCAGCTCTTCAGGGGCTTGGAGCTATGGCTACACCTTC
TRBD2,-,TRBJ2-2,TRBV13,CASSLRGAGELFF,TGTGCCAGCAGCTTACGGGGGGCCGGGGAGCTGTTTTTT